The 26 T cell receptor beta chains listed next were all sequenced from one sample in a study of T cells in Graves' hyperthyroidism and ophthalmopathy. Researchers amplified the TCR beta CDR3 regions from RNA transcripts. With the HTBI primer set, the TCR CDR3 went through a first round of RT-PCR. TCRdb processed the multiplex PCR reads anew with MiXCR; each CDR3 protein has one entry. Among roughly 740,000 distinct CDR3 sequences listed, roughly 15% were seen once. Source material: blood. All receptors derive from a man aged 18 to 30 with Graves' hyperthyroidism.

The CDR3 is CASSESRVAELFF. DNA of the CDR3: TGTGCCAGCAGTGAGTCACGAGTTGCGGAGCTGTTTTTT. The chain links TRBV7-6 to TRBJ2-2; no reliable D call. Germline V CDR1 and CDR2: SGHVS, FNYEAQ. The CDR3 sequence is 13 residues long. The V gene lost 6 bases and the J gene lost 10 bases, with 15 bases spanning the gap.

V gene TRBV6-1 combines with J gene TRBJ1-5, with D hard to call. The CDR3 has 12 amino acids. V was trimmed by 6 bases and J by 11 bases, leaving 14 bases between them. Germline loops: CDR1 MNHNS, CDR2 SASEGT. The CDR3 protein is CASRGYGFSQHF. Written as DNA, the CDR3 is TGTGCCAGCAGGGGATACGGCTTCTCCCAGCATTTT.

This clonotype appeared a few times. The CDR3 does not close with the conserved phenylalanine or tryptophan, likely indicating a read error. The chain carries TRBV9 and TRBJ1-1; D is ambiguous. V lost 1 base and J lost 0, with 7 bases in between. Germline loops: CDR1 SGDLS, CDR2 YYNGEE. CDR3 size: 14 residues. CDR3 in amino acids: CASSVSGMNTEAFL. The CDR3 DNA reads as TGTGCCAGCAGCGTATCGGGGATGAACACTGAAGCTTTCCTT.

The rearrangement uses TRBV4-1 and TRBJ1-6; D perhaps matches TRBD1 (5 bases). Germline V gene sequence: CDR1 MGHRA, CDR2 YSYEKL. The CDR3 totals 15 residues. The V gene lost 8 bases and the J gene lost 3 bases, with 14 bases spanning the gap. CDR3 sequence (DNA): TGCGCCAGCGGGGGAACAGCGAACTATAATTCACCCCTCCACTTT. This encodes CASGGTANYNSPLHF.

The chain uses TRBV9 and TRBJ2-3; 14 nucleotides agree with TRBD2. This CDR3 region has 18 residues. V trimming: 2 bases; J trimming: 0 bases; junction bases outside the gene matches: 5. Germline CDR1 SGDLS, CDR2 YYNGEE. CDR3 sequence reads: CASSVAGTSGSSTDTQYF. The CDR3, as DNA: TGTGCCAGCAGCGTCGCCGGGACTAGCGGGAGCAGCACAGATACGCAGTATTTT. The whole variable domain, filled in from reference TRBV9 and TRBJ2-3, reads DSGVTQTPKHLITATGQRVTLRCSPRSGDLSVYWYQQSLDQGLQFLIQYYNGEERAKGNILERFSAQQFPDLHSELNLSSLELGDSALYFCASSVAGTSGSSTDTQYFGPGTRLTVL.

The genes are TRBV5-6 and TRBJ2-5; D is unresolved. The germline CDR1 and CDR2 sequences are SGHDT and YYEEEE. The CDR3 sequence is 13 residues long. Trimming stripped 3 bases from V and 5 bases from J, with 11 bases between. DNA for the CDR3: TGTGCCAGCAGCTGGCTCACCACCGAGACCCAGTACTTC. Translating it yields CASSWLTTETQYF.

The genes are TRBV30 and TRBJ2-7; D is unclear. V lost 0 bases and J 2 bases, leaving 23 bases between the germline ends. CDR1 is GTSNPN and CDR2 is SVGIG in the germline V gene (reference sequence). The CDR3 is 18 residues long. The CDR3 sequence is CAWSVPSSRPRAAYEQYF. The CDR3 DNA reads as TGTGCCTGGAGTGTTCCCTCTTCGCGGCCTAGGGCCGCCTACGAGCAGTACTTC.

This clonotype was seen a few times. V gene TRBV29-1 combines with J gene TRBJ2-5; 10 nucleotides agree with TRBD1. CDR1 is SQVTM, CDR2 ANQGSEA, per germline. CDR3 length: 14 amino acids. Trimming removed 7 bases from V and 0 bases from J; junction bases left unmatched: 5. CDR3 bases: TGCAGCGCCCCGGGACAGGGGAACCAAGAGACCCAGTACTTC. As protein: CSAPGQGNQETQYF.

The sample holds many counts of this clonotype. The V gene is TRBV12-3 or TRBV12-4, the J gene TRBJ2-7; no definite D call. Trimming stripped 3 bases from V and 7 bases from J, with 7 bases between. This CDR3 region has 11 residues. The CDR3 nucleotides are TGTGCCAGCAGTTTCGGACCGGAGCAGTACTTC. Protein: CASSFGPEQYF.

This clonotype came up a few times. CDR3 sequence (DNA): TGTGCCAGCAGCCCAACAGGGGGCCTTCAGCCCCAGCATTTT. It translates to CASSPTGGLQPQHF. The chain combines TRBV7-9 with TRBJ1-5; 9 nucleotides line up with TRBD1. V lost 5 bases and J lost 6; bases outside the gene matches: 5. This CDR3 contains 14 residues. Germline V CDR1 and CDR2: SEHNR, FQNEAQ (reference sequence). Variable domain in full (rest from reference TRBV7-9 and TRBJ1-5): DTGVSQNPRHKITKRGQNVTFRCDPISEHNRLYWYRQTLGQGPEFLTYFQNEAQLEKSRLLSDRFSAERPKGSFSTLEIQRTEQGDSAMYLCASSPTGGLQPQHFGDGTRLSIL.

In this sample, this clonotype turned up many times. This chain links TRBV2 with TRBJ2-3; tentatively, D is TRBD1 (6 bases). Trimming took 6 bases from V and 0 from J, leaving 16 bases between them. The CDR3 is 16 amino acids. Germline V gene lookup returns CDR1 SNHLY and CDR2 FYNNEI. This chain's CDR3 is CASSGANRASTDTQYF. The CDR3 DNA sequence: TGTGCCAGCAGCGGGGCGAACAGGGCCAGCACAGATACGCAGTATTTT. Full variable domain (outside the CDR3, taken from reference TRBV2 and TRBJ2-3): EPEVTQTPSHQVTQMGQEVILRCVPISNHLYFYWYRQILGQKVEFLVSFYNNEISEKSEIFDDQFSVERPDGSNFTLKIRSTKLEDSAMYFCASSGANRASTDTQYFGPGTRLTVL.

This clonotype has a count of ten or more. The chain combines TRBV7-3 with TRBJ2-3, with TRBD2 matching 11 bases. V lost 2 bases, J lost 0 bases, and 4 bases stayed unmatched. CDR1 is SGHTA and CDR2 is FQGTGA in the germline V gene. The CDR3 is 17 residues long. CDR3 protein: CASSLVAGGPSTDTQYF. CDR3 DNA sequence: TGTGCCAGCAGCTTAGTAGCGGGAGGGCCCAGCACAGATACGCAGTATTTT.

Only a few counts were recorded for this clonotype. The chain uses TRBV2 and TRBJ2-2; the D gene is possibly TRBD2 (6 bases). V was trimmed by 4 bases and J by 0 bases, leaving 9 bases between them. In germline, CDR1 is SNHLY, CDR2 FYNNEI. There are 15 residues in the CDR3. CDR3 residues: CASSVEGANTGELFF. CDR3 in DNA: TGTGCCAGCAGTGTGGAGGGAGCGAACACCGGGGAGCTGTTTTTT. Using reference TRBV2 and TRBJ2-2 for the parts outside the CDR3, the full variable domain is EPEVTQTPSHQVTQMGQEVILRCVPISNHLYFYWYRQILGQKVEFLVSFYNNEISEKSEIFDDQFSVERPDGSNFTLKIRSTKLEDSAMYFCASSVEGANTGELFFGEGSRLTVL.

The chain combines TRBV11-1 with TRBJ2-1; possibly TRBD1 for D (6 bases). CDR3 length: 14 residues. V lost 5 bases and J 6 bases, leaving 14 bases between the germline ends. Germline V gene data show CDR1 as SGHAT and CDR2 as FQDESV (reference sequence). Here the CDR3 reads CASSLPQGLNEQFF. CDR3 DNA: TGTGCCAGCAGCCTACCTCAGGGGCTCAATGAGCAGTTCTTC.

This rearrangement joins TRBV5-4 to TRBJ1-2, with TRBD1 matching over 7 bases. Germline V lookup: CDR1 SGHNT, CDR2 YYREEE (reference sequence). The CDR3 totals 14 residues. V was pared by 4 bases and J by 2 bases, with 5 bases of the junction left unmatched. This CDR3 is CASSTGTANYGYTF. Here the CDR3 DNA reads TGTGCCAGCAGCACCGGGACAGCCAACTATGGCTACACCTTC.

In this sample, this clonotype turned up many times. The chain has TRBV11-2 and TRBJ1-6, with D perhaps matching TRBD1 (6 bases). CDR3 length equals 16 residues. Germline CDR1 SGHAT, CDR2 FQNNGV. Between the trimmed V and J ends, which lost 0 bases and 7 bases, there was a span of 13 bases. CDR3 sequence reads: CASSLESHQGNSPLHF. CDR3 in DNA: TGTGCCAGCAGCTTAGAATCCCACCAGGGGAATTCACCCCTCCACTTT.

A few counts support this clonotype. V is TRBV12-3 or TRBV12-4 and J is TRBJ2-7; D is uncertain. V lost 4 bases and J 6 bases, leaving 13 bases between the germline ends. This CDR3 region has 13 residues. The CDR3 DNA reads TGTGCCAGCAGTTGGGTCCTCAGAAGCGAGCAGTACTTC. It translates to CASSWVLRSEQYF.

The table lists this clonotype with a few counts. V gene TRBV29-1 combines with J gene TRBJ2-7, with 10 bases lining up with TRBD1. The CDR3 is made up of 19 amino acids. Germline CDR1 reads SQVTM; CDR2 reads ANQGSEA. Germline trimming cut 1 base from V and 2 bases from J; bases unmatched to any gene: 17. The CDR3 DNA reads TGCAGCGTTGAAGGGGCGGGACAGGGGACCTTTGGGAAGCCCTACGAGCAGTACTTC. This encodes CSVEGAGQGTFGKPYEQYF.

Worth noting for this clonotype: Germline is not matched at one junction end, which may reflect a read error. This chain connects TRBV29-1 to TRBJ2-2; TRBD1 aligns across 8 bases. CDR3 length: 13 amino acids. Germline-derived CDR1 and CDR2 are SQVTM and ANQGSEA. The CDR3 coding sequence is TGCAGCGTTGAAGGGGACAGGACCGGGGAGCTGTCTTTT. It is translated as CSVEGDRTGELSF.

This clonotype occurred many times. This chain uses TRBV20-1 with TRBJ1-1; a possible D gene is TRBD1 (5 bases). The V and J ends lost 0 bases and 5 bases respectively, with 16 bases between them. This CDR3 region has 15 residues. Looked up from germline, CDR1 is DFQATT and CDR2 is SNEGSKA (reference sequence). The CDR3 here is CSARDWGFSGTEAFF. CDR3 nucleotide sequence: TGCAGTGCTAGAGATTGGGGGTTCTCGGGGACTGAAGCTTTCTTT.

This clonotype occurred a few times. J is TRBJ2-3 and V is TRBV6-5, with D possibly matching TRBD2 (5 bases). Germline loops: CDR1 MNHEY, CDR2 SVGAGI. Trimming removed 2 bases from V and 2 bases from J, with 11 bases in between. The CDR3 is made up of 15 amino acids. CDR3 in amino acids: CASSYKRIFTDTQYF. The CDR3 DNA is TGTGCCAGCAGTTACAAGCGGATATTCACAGATACGCAGTATTTT.

This clonotype was seen ten or more times. Compared with germline, one end of the junction differs, possibly owing to a read error. V and J are TRBV7-6 and TRBJ1-2; tentatively, D is TRBD1 (6 bases). CDR1 SGHVS and CDR2 FNYEAQ come from the germline V gene. This CDR3 has 15 residues. The DNA of the CDR3 is TGTGCTAGCAGCTTAGTAAGGGGGGCCCCTTATGGCTACACCTTC. Its protein is CASSLVRGAPYGYTF.

Regarding this clonotype: A much larger clone differs by one base, so this may be a read error. The V gene is TRBV3-1, the J gene TRBJ2-3; 8 nucleotides agree with TRBD2. Germline assignment: CDR1 LGHDT and CDR2 YNNKEL (reference sequence). This CDR3 contains 16 residues. The trim removed 7 bases at V and 4 bases at J, leaving 13 bases unmatched. CDR3 sequence: CASTLTSARPADTQYF. The CDR3 DNA is TGTGCCAGCACCCTGACTAGCGCCCGCCCCGCAGATACGCAGTATTTT.

This clonotype was observed a handful of times. The chain links TRBV20-1 to TRBJ2-5; D perhaps matches TRBD1 (6 bases). Trimming shortened V by 5 bases and J by 1 base, and 11 bases separated the two germline ends. Germline CDR1 is DFQATT and CDR2 is SNEGSKA (reference sequence). The CDR3 sequence is 13 residues long. The CDR3 here is CSAGQLPQETQYF. CDR3 sequence (DNA): TGCAGTGCTGGACAGCTTCCCCAAGAGACCCAGTACTTC.

This clonotype was recorded many times. The rearrangement joins TRBV2 to TRBJ2-3; D gene unclear. The V gene's germline CDR1 is SNHLY and CDR2 FYNNEI. CDR3 length equals 15 residues. The V end was cut by 2 bases, the J end by 0 bases, with 9 bases between. CDR3 in DNA: TGTGCCAGCAGTGAATGGCGAGCTAGCACAGATACGCAGTATTTT. It is translated as CASSEWRASTDTQYF.

Ten or more counts support this clonotype. J is TRBJ1-6 and V is TRBV3-1; 10 bases map to TRBD1. J was trimmed by 10 bases and V by 5 bases; bases with no gene match: 11. There are 16 residues in the CDR3. Germline V lookup: CDR1 LGHDT, CDR2 YNNKEL (reference sequence). The CDR3 reads CASSFRTGGQESPLHF. CDR3 in DNA: TGTGCCAGCAGCTTTCGGACAGGGGGTCAGGAATCACCCCTCCACTTT.